This TCR beta chain was retrieved from a study of blood T cell repertoires in COVID-19. Overall study: The samples span acute and convalescent COVID-19 from the United States, Italy and Spain. PBMCs, B-cell-depleted T cells, or T cells provided the cDNA or gDNA that made up the material.

The study recruited exposed participants who had met a COVID-19 case within 2 weeks before entry. In the source study's methods: Amplified reference gene primers provided the basis for estimating nucleated cell counts. Sequencing was performed with immunoSEQ multiplex PCR; in TCRdb, only in-frame clones are kept and a portion is missing. Clone size and V and J calls were adopted from that table, with D and trimming inferred from the DNA. Of some 300,000 clones listed, more than 90% are singletons. The V segment lost 3 bases and the J segment 7 bases; nucleotides outside the gene matches: 8. From germline, CDR1 is LNHDA and CDR2 SQIVND (reference sequence). There are 15 residues in the CDR3.

The sample comprised PBMCs or T cells enriched from blood (not recorded which). The J gene is TRBJ1-2, the V gene TRBV19; 10 bases are a match to TRBD1. The source is a woman aged 25 to 39 who had been exposed to COVID-19. Written as DNA, the CDR3 is TGTGCCAGTAGTATTGACAGGGGGCGCATAGGTGGCTACACCTTC. Translation gives CASSIDRGRIGGYTF. Full variable domain (missing parts from reference TRBV19 and TRBJ1-2): DGGITQSPKYLFRKEGQNVTLSCEQNLNHDAMYWYRQDPGQGLRLIYYSQIVNDFQKGDIAEGYSVSREKKESFPLTVTSAQKNPTAFYLCASSIDRGRIGGYTFGSGTRLTVV.